This passage covers 23 T cell receptor beta chains from one sample sequenced in a study of OX40 agonist ivuxolimab in advanced cancers. The data were produced by immunoSEQ multiplex PCR, yet TCRdb's version contains in-frame clones alone and is incomplete. The table lists around 70,000 clones, roughly four fifths of them singletons. This specimen was CD4+ or CD8+ T cells sorted from blood, taken in a trial of the OX40 agonist ivuxolimab. The receptors shown here come from an adult with an advanced solid tumor such as melanoma, head and neck, liver or kidney cancer.

This clone appeared a single time. The chain is built from TRBV10-3 and TRBJ2-7; 12 bases align to TRBD2. Germline V gene data show CDR1 as ENHRY and CDR2 as SYGVKD. The ends lost 2 bases at V and 2 bases at J; junction bases unmatched: 4. The CDR3 is made up of 16 amino acids. The CDR3 loop is CAISETGLAGTYEQYF. For the CDR3, the DNA is TGTGCCATCAGTGAGACCGGACTAGCGGGGACCTACGAGCAGTACTTC.

V gene TRBV7-6 combines with J gene TRBJ2-5; D might be TRBD2 (5 bases). The V gene lost 3 bases and the J gene lost 2 bases, with 10 bases spanning the gap. There are 14 residues in the CDR3. The germline gives CDR1 SGHVS, CDR2 FNYEAQ. In nucleotides, the CDR3 is TGTGCCAGCAGCTTGTTTACGGGGCAAGAGACCCAGTACTTC. This codes for CASSLFTGQETQYF. The variable domain in full, completed from reference TRBV7-6 and TRBJ2-5, reads GAGVSQSPRYKVTKRGQDVALRCDPISGHVSLYWYRQALGQGPEFLTYFNYEAQQDKSGLPNDRFSAERPEGSISTLTIQRTEQRDSAMYRCASSLFTGQETQYFGPGTRLLVL.

This chain joins TRBV21-1 and TRBJ2-5; the D call of TRBD1 is as the table states it, not checked on the DNA. TRBV21-1 is a pseudogene locus. This CDR3 region has 15 residues. CDR3 amino acids: CASSTRDSDRETQYF. The CDR3 DNA follows: TGTGCCAGCAGCACCCGGGACAGTGATAGGGAGACCCAGTACTTC.

The rearrangement links TRBV6-5 to TRBJ1-5; D call uncertain. CDR1 and CDR2 from the germline V gene are MNHEY and SVGAGI. Trimming took off 4 bases at V and 1 base at J, with 5 bases between the two ends. The CDR3 loop spans 13 amino acids. This chain's CDR3 is CASSSFSNQPQHF. The CDR3 coding sequence is TGTGCCAGCAGTTCCTTCAGCAATCAGCCCCAGCATTTT.

The rearrangement uses TRBV11-2 and TRBJ1-1; no clear D gene. Trimming removed 0 bases at V and 1 base at J, with 6 bases between. CDR1 and CDR2 from the germline V gene are SGHAT and FQNNGV. This CDR3 contains 14 residues. The CDR3 DNA sequence: TGTGCCAGCAGCTTAGATTACAGGAACACTGAAGCTTTCTTT. Protein product: CASSLDYRNTEAFF.

The genes are TRBV7-9 and TRBJ2-5; 7 positions match TRBD1. V dropped 0 bases and J dropped 5; count of bases not matched to a gene: 3. Germline CDR1 reads SEHNR; CDR2 reads FQNEAQ (reference sequence). This CDR3 region has 14 residues. CDR3 protein: CASSLATGVETQYF. In DNA, the CDR3 is TGTGCCAGCAGCTTAGCAACAGGGGTGGAGACCCAGTACTTC. The entire variable domain, with the rest obtained from reference TRBV7-9 and TRBJ2-5, is as follows: DTGVSQNPRHKITKRGQNVTFRCDPISEHNRLYWYRQTLGQGPEFLTYFQNEAQLEKSRLLSDRFSAERPKGSFSTLEIQRTEQGDSAMYLCASSLATGVETQYFGPGTRLLVL.

In DNA form, the CDR3 reads TGTGCCAGCAGCTTGTCGGCGGGGGGCAGCACAGATACGCAGTATTTT. The encoded protein is CASSLSAGGSTDTQYF. The chain employs TRBV5-4 and TRBJ2-3; 8 positions match TRBD2. Germline CDR1 is SGHNT and CDR2 is YYREEE (reference sequence). V trimming: 1 base; J trimming: 0 bases; junction bases outside the gene matches: 4. There are 16 residues in the CDR3.

The gene calls are TRBV4-3 and TRBJ2-7; D tentatively reads TRBD1 or TRBD2 (5 bases each). With 1 base removed from V and 2 bases from J, the gap between germline ends came to 15 bases. CDR1 and CDR2 (germline): LGHNA, YSLEER. The CDR3 length is 16 residues. The CDR3 nucleotides read TGCGCCAGCAGCCAAGGACTAAGGACGGACACCTACGAGCAGTACTTC. As protein: CASSQGLRTDTYEQYF.

The chain links TRBV19 to TRBJ2-1; 16 bases map to TRBD2. With V trimmed by 7 bases and J by 9 bases, 3 bases remained unmatched. The CDR3 spans 14 residues. Germline-derived CDR1 and CDR2 are LNHDA and SQIVND (reference sequence). CDR3 coding DNA: TGTGCCAGTACCGGGACTAGCGGGAGGGGTGAGCAGTTCTTC. Its translation: CASTGTSGRGEQFF.

CDR3 in DNA: TGTGCCAGCAGCCAAGCTTGGACCAACCCTGCGAACACCGGGGAGCTGTTTTTT. This translates into CASSQAWTNPANTGELFF. The V call is TRBV4-2, the J call TRBJ2-2; the D is unclear. The V end was cut by 1 base, the J end by 0 bases, with 15 bases between. The CDR3 runs 18 residues. Germline V gives CDR1 LGHNA, CDR2 YNFKEQ.

This clone was found a few times. The V and J genes are TRBV4-2 and TRBJ2-5, with 10 bases lining up with TRBD1. The length of the CDR3 is 15 residues. V was clipped by 4 bases and J by 1 base; unmatched bases: 3. CDR1 LGHNA and CDR2 YNFKEQ come from the germline V gene. CDR3 coding DNA: TGTGCCAGCAGCCGACAGGGGGCGAGCCAAGAGACCCAGTACTTC. This sequence encodes CASSRQGASQETQYF.

This clone was seen a handful of times. The rearrangement uses TRBV5-1 and TRBJ2-4; TRBD2 is a possible D gene (5 bases). Trimming took 0 bases from V and 8 from J, leaving 12 bases between them. CDR1 is SGHRS, CDR2 YFSETQ, per germline. The CDR3 consists of 14 residues. The CDR3 DNA reads TGCGCCAGCAGCTTGGGAGGGCGGAAGGACATTCAGTACTTC. It translates to CASSLGGRKDIQYF.

CDR3 sequence: CASSQDGGTALLPLHF. CDR3 nucleotide sequence: TGCGCCAGCAGCCAAGATGGAGGAACAGCCCTTCTGCCCCTCCACTTT. The chain employs TRBV4-1 and TRBJ1-6; D gene unclear. This CDR3 spans 16 amino acids. Trimming stripped 0 bases from V and 13 bases from J, with 19 bases between. CDR1 and CDR2 from the germline V gene are MGHRA and YSYEKL.

The chain links TRBV5-8 to TRBJ2-2; D unclear. The CDR3 covers 15 residues. V lost 0 bases and J lost 4, with 10 bases in between. The germline gives CDR1 SGHTS, CDR2 YDEGEE. This CDR3 reads CASSLAPQFTGELFF. The CDR3 DNA reads as TGTGCCAGCAGCTTGGCACCTCAGTTCACCGGGGAGCTGTTTTTT.

This clone was seen only once. The chain joins TRBV18 to TRBJ2-5; no definite D call. Trimming cost V 1 base and J 4 bases, with 4 bases left between them. This CDR3 region has 12 residues. Germline CDR1 reads KGHSH; CDR2 reads LQKENI. The CDR3 DNA is TGTGCCAGCTCACCACGTATAGAGACCCAGTACTTC. This encodes CASSPRIETQYF.

This chain links TRBV5-5 with TRBJ2-5, with TRBD1 matching 7 bases. Trimming at V came to 5 bases and at J to 2 bases, leaving 9 bases not matched to a gene. Germline V gives CDR1 SGHKS, CDR2 YYEKEE (reference sequence). CDR3 length equals 15 residues. The CDR3 reads CASSPPPGGQETQYF. In DNA form, the CDR3 reads TGTGCCAGCAGTCCACCCCCAGGGGGTCAAGAGACCCAGTACTTC.

A word on this clone: An end of the junction does not agree with germline; a read error may underlie this. The J gene is TRBJ1-5, the V gene TRBV7-2; D is undetermined. Germline values: CDR1 SGHTA, CDR2 FQGNSA. CDR3 size: 12 residues. The CDR3 spells CASSLVNQPQHF. CDR3 DNA: TGTGCCAGCAGTTTAGTTAATCAGCCCCAGCATTTT.

The chain combines TRBV2 with TRBJ2-1, with D maybe TRBD1 (6 bases). The CDR3 sequence is 17 residues long. In germline, CDR1 is SNHLY, CDR2 FYNNEI. V was cut by 3 bases and J by 0 bases, with 15 bases left in between. CDR3 loop: CASSDTGRILSYNEQFF. CDR3 nucleotides: TGTGCCAGCAGTGATACAGGGCGGATCCTCTCCTACAATGAGCAGTTCTTC.

The V and J genes are TRBV27 and TRBJ2-3; 9 bases fit TRBD2. The CDR3 contains 15 residues. The V gene end was trimmed by 6 bases and the J gene end by 6 bases; junction bases not matched to a gene: 10. The germline CDR1 and CDR2 sequences are MNHEY and SMNVEV (reference sequence). Here the CDR3 reads CASSLGLARVDTQYF. DNA of the CDR3: TGTGCCAGCAGCTTGGGACTAGCCAGGGTGGATACGCAGTATTTT.

This clone came up a few times. The chain is built from TRBV7-8 and TRBJ1-3; D gene uncertain. V lost 0 bases and J lost 0, with 6 bases in between. The CDR3 totals 15 residues. Germline V gives CDR1 SGHVS, CDR2 FQNEAQ. For the CDR3, the DNA is TGTGCCAGCAGCTTAGCGACGGACTCTGGAAACACCATATATTTT. Its translation: CASSLATDSGNTIYF.

This sequence joins TRBV2 and TRBJ2-2; D perhaps matches TRBD2 (6 bases). Germline loops: CDR1 SNHLY, CDR2 FYNNEI. The V end was cut by 9 bases, the J end by 0 bases, with 17 bases between. The length of the CDR3 is 16 residues. CDR3 coding DNA: TGTGCCAGGCGGGTTAGGAGGGGCGCGAACACCGGGGAGCTGTTTTTT. Protein: CARRVRRGANTGELFF.

This chain connects TRBV7-2 to TRBJ1-2; TRBD1 matches 7 bases. Unmatched junction bases numbered 10, after V lost 1 base and J lost 8 bases. Germline V gene sequence: CDR1 SGHTA, CDR2 FQGNSA. CDR3 length: 15 residues. The CDR3 region is CASSLVTGVLAGYTF. The CDR3 DNA follows: TGTGCCAGCAGCTTAGTCACAGGGGTACTGGCGGGCTACACCTTC.

The gene calls are TRBV28 and TRBJ1-2; D possibly corresponds to TRBD1 (6 bases). Germline V gives CDR1 MDHEN, CDR2 SYDVKM. The length of the CDR3 is 13 residues. The germline V and J ends were trimmed by 10 bases and 5 bases, with 17 bases remaining between them. The CDR3 reads CATHRGLGYGYTF. In DNA, the CDR3 is TGTGCCACTCATCGGGGGCTGGGGTATGGCTACACCTTC.